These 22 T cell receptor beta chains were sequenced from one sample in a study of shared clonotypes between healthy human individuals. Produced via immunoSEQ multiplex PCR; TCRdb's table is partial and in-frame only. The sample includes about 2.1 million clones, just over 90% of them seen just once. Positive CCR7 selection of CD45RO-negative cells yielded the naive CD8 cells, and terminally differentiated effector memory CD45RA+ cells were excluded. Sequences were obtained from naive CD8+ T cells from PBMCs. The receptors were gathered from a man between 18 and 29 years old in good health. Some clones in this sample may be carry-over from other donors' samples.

The CDR3 DNA sequence: TGTGCCAGCAGCTTAGGGGAAGGGGAGGGCTACACCTTC. Its protein is CASSLGEGEGYTF. The V call is TRBV13, the J call TRBJ1-2, with a tentative D call TRBD1 (5 bases). V was pared by 0 bases and J by 8 bases, with 10 bases between. The germline CDR1 and CDR2 sequences are PRHDT and FYEKMQ (reference sequence). The CDR3 sequence is 13 residues long.

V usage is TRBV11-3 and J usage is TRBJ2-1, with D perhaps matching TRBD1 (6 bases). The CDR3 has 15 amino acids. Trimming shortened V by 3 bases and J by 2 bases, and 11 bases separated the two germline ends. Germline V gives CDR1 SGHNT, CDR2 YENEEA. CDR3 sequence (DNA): TGTGCCAGCAGCTTCCGGACAGTAACCTACAATGAGCAGTTCTTC. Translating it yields CASSFRTVTYNEQFF.

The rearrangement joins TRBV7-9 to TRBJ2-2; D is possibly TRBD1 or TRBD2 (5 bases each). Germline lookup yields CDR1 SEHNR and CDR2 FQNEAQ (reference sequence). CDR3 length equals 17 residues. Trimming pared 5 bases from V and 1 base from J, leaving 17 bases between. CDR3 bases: TGTGCCAGCAGCATTAGTCCGGGACGGGAGAACACCGGGGAGCTGTTTTTT. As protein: CASSISPGRENTGELFF.

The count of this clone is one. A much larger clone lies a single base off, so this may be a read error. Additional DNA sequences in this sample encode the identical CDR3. As DNA, the CDR3 is TGTGCCAGCAGCTTGGGACAGGGCCCCAATCAGCCCCAGCATTTT. Translation gives CASSLGQGPNQPQHF. The genes are TRBV11-2 and TRBJ1-5; TRBD1 agrees at 9 bases. CDR1 is SGHAT and CDR2 is FQNNGV in the germline V gene. The trim removed 3 bases at V and 3 bases at J, leaving 3 bases unmatched. CDR3 length equals 15 residues.

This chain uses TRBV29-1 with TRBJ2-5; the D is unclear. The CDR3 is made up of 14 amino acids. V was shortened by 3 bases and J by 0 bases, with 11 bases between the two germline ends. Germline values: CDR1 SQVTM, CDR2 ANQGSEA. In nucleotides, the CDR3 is TGCAGCGTTGAGGGATTAGGCTACCAAGAGACCCAGTACTTC. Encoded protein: CSVEGLGYQETQYF.

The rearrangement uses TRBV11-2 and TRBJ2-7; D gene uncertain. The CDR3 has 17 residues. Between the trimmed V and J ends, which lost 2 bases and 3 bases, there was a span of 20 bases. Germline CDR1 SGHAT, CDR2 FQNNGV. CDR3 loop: CASSLILRPRPSYEQYF. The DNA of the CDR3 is TGTGCCAGCAGCTTAATTCTCCGGCCCAGGCCTAGCTACGAGCAGTACTTC.

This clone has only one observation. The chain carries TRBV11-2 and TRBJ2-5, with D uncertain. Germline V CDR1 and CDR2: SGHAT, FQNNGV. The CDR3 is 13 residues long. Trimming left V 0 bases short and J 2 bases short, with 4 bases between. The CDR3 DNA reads TGTGCCAGCAGCTTAGAGCCACAAGAGACCCAGTACTTC. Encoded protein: CASSLEPQETQYF.

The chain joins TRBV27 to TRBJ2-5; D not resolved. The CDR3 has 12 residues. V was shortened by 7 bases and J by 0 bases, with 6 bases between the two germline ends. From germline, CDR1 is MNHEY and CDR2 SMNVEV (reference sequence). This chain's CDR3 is CASNTYQETQYF. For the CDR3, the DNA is TGTGCCAGCAACACGTACCAAGAGACCCAGTACTTC.

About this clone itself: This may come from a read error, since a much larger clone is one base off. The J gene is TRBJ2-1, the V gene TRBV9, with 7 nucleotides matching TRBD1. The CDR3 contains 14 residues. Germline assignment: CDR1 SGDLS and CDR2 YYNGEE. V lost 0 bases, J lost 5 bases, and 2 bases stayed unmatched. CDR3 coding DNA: TGTGCCAGCAGCGTAGCAGGGGGACACAATGAGCAGTTCTTC. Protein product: CASSVAGGHNEQFF.

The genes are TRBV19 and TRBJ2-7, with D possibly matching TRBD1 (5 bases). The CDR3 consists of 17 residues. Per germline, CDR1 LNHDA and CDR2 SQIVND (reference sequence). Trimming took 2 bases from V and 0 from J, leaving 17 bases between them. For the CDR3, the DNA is TGTGCCAGTAGTATATTCTATAAGGGGCGCATCTCCTACGAGCAGTACTTC. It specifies CASSIFYKGRISYEQYF.

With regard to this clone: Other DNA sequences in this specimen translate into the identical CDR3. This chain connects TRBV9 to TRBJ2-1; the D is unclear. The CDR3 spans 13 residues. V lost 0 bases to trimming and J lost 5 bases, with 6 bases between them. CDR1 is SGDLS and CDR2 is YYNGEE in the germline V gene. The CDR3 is CASSVGGHNEQFF. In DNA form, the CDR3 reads TGTGCCAGCAGCGTAGGTGGGCACAATGAGCAGTTCTTC. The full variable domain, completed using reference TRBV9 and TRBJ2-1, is DSGVTQTPKHLITATGQRVTLRCSPRSGDLSVYWYQQSLDQGLQFLIQYYNGEERAKGNILERFSAQQFPDLHSELNLSSLELGDSALYFCASSVGGHNEQFFGPGTRLTVL.

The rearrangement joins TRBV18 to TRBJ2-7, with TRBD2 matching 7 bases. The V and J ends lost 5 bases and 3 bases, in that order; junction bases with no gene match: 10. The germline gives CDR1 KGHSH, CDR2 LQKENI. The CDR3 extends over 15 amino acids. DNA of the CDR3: TGTGCCAGCTCAGCCTCCGGACTAGGACGCTACGAGCAGTACTTC. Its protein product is CASSASGLGRYEQYF.

The CDR3 nucleotides are TGTGCCAGCAGCGTCTTACAGGGGAGCAATGAGCAGTTCTTC. It encodes CASSVLQGSNEQFF. The chain employs TRBV9 and TRBJ2-1, with 7 positions matching TRBD1. The V gene end was trimmed by 2 bases and the J gene end by 6 bases; junction bases not matched to a gene: 5. Germline assignment: CDR1 SGDLS and CDR2 YYNGEE. This CDR3 is built from 14 residues.

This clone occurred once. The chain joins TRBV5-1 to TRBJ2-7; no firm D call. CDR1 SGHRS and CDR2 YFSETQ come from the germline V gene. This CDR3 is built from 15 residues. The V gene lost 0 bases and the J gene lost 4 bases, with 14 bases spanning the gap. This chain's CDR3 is CASSLGTSPLYEQYF. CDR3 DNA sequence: TGCGCCAGCAGCTTGGGGACCAGCCCCCTGTACGAGCAGTACTTC.

The CDR3 DNA follows: TGTGCCAGCGTAGGGCGGTACCAAGAGACCCAGTACTTC. It yields the protein CASVGRYQETQYF. The rearrangement joins TRBV27 to TRBJ2-5; D ambiguous. CDR1 and CDR2 from the germline V gene are MNHEY and SMNVEV (reference sequence). The CDR3 consists of 13 residues. V lost 8 bases and J 0 bases, leaving 10 bases between the germline ends.

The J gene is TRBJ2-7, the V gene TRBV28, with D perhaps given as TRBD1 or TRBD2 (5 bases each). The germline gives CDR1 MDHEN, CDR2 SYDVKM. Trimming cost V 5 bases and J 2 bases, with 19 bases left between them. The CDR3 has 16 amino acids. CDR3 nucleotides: TGTGCCAGCAGTGCTGCTAACCGGGACGGGACCTACGAGCAGTACTTC. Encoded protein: CASSAANRDGTYEQYF.

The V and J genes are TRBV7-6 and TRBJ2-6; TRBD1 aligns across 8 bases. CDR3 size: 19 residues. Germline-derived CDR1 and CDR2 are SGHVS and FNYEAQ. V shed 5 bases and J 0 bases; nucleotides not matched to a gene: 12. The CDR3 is CASSGFRDRPYSGANVLTF. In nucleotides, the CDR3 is TGTGCCAGCAGCGGGTTCCGGGACAGGCCCTACTCTGGGGCCAACGTCCTGACTTTC. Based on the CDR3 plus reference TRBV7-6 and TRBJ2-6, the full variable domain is GAGVSQSPRYKVTKRGQDVALRCDPISGHVSLYWYRQALGQGPEFLTYFNYEAQQDKSGLPNDRFSAERPEGSISTLTIQRTEQRDSAMYRCASSGFRDRPYSGANVLTFGAGSRLTVL.

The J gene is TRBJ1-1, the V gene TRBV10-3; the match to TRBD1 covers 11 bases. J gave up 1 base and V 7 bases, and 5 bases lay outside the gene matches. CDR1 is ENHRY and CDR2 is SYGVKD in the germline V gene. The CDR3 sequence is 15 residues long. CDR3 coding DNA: TGTGCCATCACTAGGGACAGGGGGACGAACACTGAAGCTTTCTTT. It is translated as CAITRDRGTNTEAFF.

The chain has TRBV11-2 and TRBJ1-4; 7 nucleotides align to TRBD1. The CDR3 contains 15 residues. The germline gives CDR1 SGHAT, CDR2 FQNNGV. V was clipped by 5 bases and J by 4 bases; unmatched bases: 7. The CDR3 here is CASSARDSINEKLFF. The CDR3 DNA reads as TGTGCCAGCAGCGCCCGGGACAGCATTAATGAAAAACTGTTTTTT.

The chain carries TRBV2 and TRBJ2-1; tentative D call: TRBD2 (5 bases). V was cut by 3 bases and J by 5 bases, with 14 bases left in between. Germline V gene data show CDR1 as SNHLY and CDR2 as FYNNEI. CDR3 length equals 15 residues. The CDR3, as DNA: TGTGCCAGCAGTGATGAGGGAGCTAGGAACAATGAGCAGTTCTTC. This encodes CASSDEGARNNEQFF.

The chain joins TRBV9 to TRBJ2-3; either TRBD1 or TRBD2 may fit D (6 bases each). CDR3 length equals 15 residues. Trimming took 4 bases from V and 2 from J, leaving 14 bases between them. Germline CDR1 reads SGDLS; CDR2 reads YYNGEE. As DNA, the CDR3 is TGTGCCAGCAGCACCCGGGGGCGGTTCACAGATACGCAGTATTTT. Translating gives CASSTRGRFTDTQYF.

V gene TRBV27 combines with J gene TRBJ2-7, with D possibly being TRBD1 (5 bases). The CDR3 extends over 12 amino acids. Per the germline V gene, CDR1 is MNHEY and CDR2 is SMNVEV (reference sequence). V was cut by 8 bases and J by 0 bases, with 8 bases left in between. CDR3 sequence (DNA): TGTGCCAGCGGGGCCTCCTCCTACGAGCAGTACTTC. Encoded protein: CASGASSYEQYF.